The rows below give T cell receptor beta chains drawn from one sample of a study of blood T cells in healthy people across ages. TCRdb analysed the 5' RACE reads with MiXCR anew, one entry per CDR3 protein. This table has roughly 500,000 distinct CDR3 sequences, 25% to 30% appearing once. Sequenced: blood. All receptors derive from a woman aged 70-85 years in good health. Both conserved end residues are part of each CDR3. Each record gives: V gene, D gene, clone size, J gene, CDR3 protein, CDR3 DNA. The D gene is left open where the match is weak. Clone size is shown for a subset of rows, as once, few, many or a class of expanded clone.

>TRBV20-1|TRBD1|few|TRBJ2-7
CSAQRQGNSYEQYF
TGCAGTGCTCAAAGACAGGGGAACTCCTACGAGCAGTACTTC
>TRBV5-1|NA|few|TRBJ2-1
CASSLVGGRLNEQFF
TGCGCCAGCAGCTTGGTGGGGGGGCGTTTAAATGAGCAGTTCTTC
>TRBV7-6|NA|NA|TRBJ1-1
CASSLVGIFAEAFF
TGTGCCAGCAGCTTAGTTGGGATCTTCGCTGAAGCTTTCTTT
>TRBV5-1|NA|once|TRBJ1-3
CASSLPGTESGTIYF
TGCGCCAGCAGCTTGCCGGGGACGGAGTCCGGCACCATATATTTT
>TRBV20-1|TRBD1|NA|TRBJ2-5
CSAGQPTSKTQYF
TGCAGTGCGGGACAGCCGACTTCCAAGACCCAGTACTTC
>TRBV6-6|NA|NA|TRBJ2-4
CASSYFQGGQNIQYF
TGTGCCAGCAGTTACTTCCAGGGAGGTCAAAACATTCAGTACTTC
>TRBV20-1|NA|NA|TRBJ2-7
CSASNPGVGEQYF
TGCAGTGCTTCCAATCCGGGGGTGGGGGAGCAGTACTTC
>TRBV27|TRBD1|few|TRBJ1-1
CASSFQDRGEAFF
TGTGCCAGCAGTTTCCAGGACAGGGGTGAAGCTTTCTTT
>TRBV6-6|NA|few|TRBJ2-7
CASSYSSGSPYEQYF
TGTGCCAGCAGTTATTCATCTGGGTCTCCGTACGAGCAGTACTTC
>TRBV19|TRBD1|NA|TRBJ2-7
CASSGQGGRSYEQYF
TGTGCCAGTAGCGGACAGGGGGGTAGATCCTACGAGCAGTACTTC
>TRBV20-1|TRBD2|NA|TRBJ2-1
CSARDPRGASSYNEQFF
TGCAGTGCTAGAGATCCGCGGGGGGCAAGCTCCTACAATGAGCAGTTCTTC
>TRBV27|TRBD2|NA|TRBJ2-3
CASSLLAGGLTQYF
TGTGCCAGCAGTTTATTAGCGGGGGGGCTAACGCAGTATTTT
>TRBV2|NA|NA|TRBJ2-5
CASSKGGDRVTQYF
TGTGCCAGCAGTAAAGGGGGGGACCGCGTGACCCAGTACTTC
>TRBV10-3|NA|NA|TRBJ1-4
CAISESGTEEKLFF
TGTGCCATCAGTGAGTCCGGGACGGAAGAAAAACTGTTTTTT
>TRBV7-2|TRBD2|NA|TRBJ2-7
CASSSSGTSGYEQYF
TGTGCCAGCAGCTCTTCCGGGACTAGCGGCTACGAGCAGTACTTC
>TRBV6-2/TRBV6-3|TRBD1|few|TRBJ1-5
CASSSGTGDIGNQPQHF
TGTGCCAGCAGCTCCGGCACAGGGGATATTGGCAATCAGCCCCAGCATTTT
>TRBV3-1|NA|NA|TRBJ2-5
CACSHRGSQETQYF
TGTGCCTGCAGCCACCGGGGTTCCCAAGAGACCCAGTACTTC
>TRBV6-5|NA|few|TRBJ1-3
CASTPGGTFGNTIYF
TGTGCCAGCACCCCCGGAGGGACGTTTGGAAACACCATATATTTT